Listed below are T cell receptor beta chains from one sample, sequenced in a study of blood T cell repertoires in COVID-19. Generated by immunoSEQ multiplex PCR, the TCRdb table keeps only in-frame clones and is missing some. Among about 190,000 clones listed, approximately 90% were seen once. The sample taken for sequencing was peripheral blood. These receptors were taken from a man aged 65 to 85 with active or convalescent COVID-19. Both conserved end residues are part of each CDR3. Each record gives: D gene, J gene, clone size, V gene, CDR3 protein, CDR3 DNA. The D gene is left open where the match is weak. Clone sizes are given selectively: once, few, many, or a class where the clone is expanded.

TRBD2 TRBJ2-1 - TRBV28 CASRHIAGGPGGNEQFF TGTGCCAGCAGACATATAGCGGGAGGCCCCGGAGGCAATGAGCAGTTCTTC
- TRBJ1-2 - TRBV7-2 CASSFGRAEGYTF TGTGCCAGCAGCTTTGGCAGGGCAGAGGGCTACACCTTC
- TRBJ1-1 - TRBV18 CASSPGLKDTEAFF TGTGCCAGCTCACCGGGCCTAAAGGACACTGAAGCTTTCTTT
TRBD2 TRBJ2-2 - TRBV9 CASSQFSGSPGELFF TGTGCCAGCAGCCAATTTAGCGGGAGCCCCGGGGAGCTGTTTTTT
TRBD1 TRBJ2-7 - TRBV25-1 CASSGNRGEQYF TGTGCCAGCAGTGGGAACAGGGGCGAGCAGTACTTC
- TRBJ2-3 few TRBV2 CASTPWGADTQYF TGTGCCAGCACCCCCTGGGGGGCAGATACGCAGTATTTT
TRBD2 TRBJ2-3 few TRBV7-8 CASSLERLAGGGNTQYF TGTGCCAGCAGCTTAGAAAGACTAGCGGGAGGAGGAAATACGCAGTATTTT
- TRBJ2-2 - TRBV7-9 CASSRDTGELFF TGTGCCAGCAGCAGAGACACCGGGGAGCTGTTTTTT
- TRBJ2-7 - TRBV11-2 CASSFSSRGGEQYF TGTGCCAGCAGCTTTAGCTCCAGGGGCGGAGAGCAGTACTTC
TRBD1 TRBJ1-6 - TRBV28 CASSSHVGDSLGSPLHF TGTGCCAGCAGTTCCCACGTAGGGGACAGCCTGGGTTCACCCCTCCACTTT
TRBD1 TRBJ1-2 - TRBV6-5 CASRLGQGNYGYTF TGTGCCAGCAGGTTGGGACAGGGAAACTATGGCTACACCTTC
- TRBJ2-7 many TRBV3-1/TRBV3-2 CASSQVDNGEQYF TGTGCCAGCAGCCAAGTGGACAACGGCGAGCAGTACTTC
TRBD1 TRBJ2-7 - TRBV27 CASSSTTGREQYF TGTGCCAGCAGTTCTACGACAGGGCGAGAGCAGTACTTC
- TRBJ2-7 - TRBV7-6 CASSLGPSGDPFREQYF TGTGCCAGCAGCTTAGGGCCTTCGGGAGACCCCTTTCGCGAGCAGTACTTC
TRBD2 TRBJ2-2 - TRBV18 CASAAGVTTGELFF TGTGCCAGCGCGGCGGGGGTTACCACCGGGGAGCTGTTTTTT
- TRBJ2-3 - TRBV27 CASRGRAPREDTQYF TGTGCCAGCAGGGGCCGCGCGCCACGGGAAGATACGCAGTATTTT
TRBD2 TRBJ2-4 - TRBV29-1 CSVAGGGKNIQYF TGCAGCGTAGCGGGAGGGGGCAAAAACATTCAGTACTTC
TRBD1 TRBJ1-6 - TRBV14 CASSHRTGGEPLHF TGTGCCAGCAGCCACCGGACAGGGGGAGAACCCCTCCACTTT
- TRBJ1-5 - TRBV5-5 CASSLLGGNSNQPQHF TGTGCCAGCAGCTTGCTGGGAGGAAATAGCAATCAGCCCCAGCATTTT
TRBD2 TRBJ2-2 - TRBV2 CASSETTSPTGELFF TGTGCCAGCAGTGAGACGACTAGCCCCACCGGGGAGCTGTTTTTT
- TRBJ1-5 - TRBV28 CASSLSRVNQPQHF TGTGCCAGCAGTTTATCCAGGGTCAATCAGCCCCAGCATTTT
TRBD1 TRBJ1-1 once TRBV27 CASSITQGARSEAFF TGTGCCAGCAGTATCACACAGGGGGCGAGGTCTGAAGCTTTCTTT
- TRBJ2-1 - TRBV6-2/TRBV6-3 CASSYSGGPRNEQFF TGTGCCAGCAGTTACTCGGGGGGGCCGCGCAATGAGCAGTTCTTC
TRBD2 TRBJ2-5 - TRBV6-4 CASSDRFAREGVETQYF TGTGCCAGCAGTGATCGTTTTGCGCGGGAGGGGGTAGAGACCCAGTACTTC
TRBD1 TRBJ2-3 - TRBV29-1 CSEQGADTQYF TGCAGCGAGCAGGGGGCAGATACGCAGTATTTT
- TRBJ2-7 once TRBV6-1 CASSEAVSQYF TGTGCCAGCAGTGAAGCTGTCTCCCAGTACTTC
- TRBJ2-7 - TRBV7-7 CASSLALGSDEQYF TGTGCCAGCAGCTTAGCGTTGGGGAGCGACGAGCAGTACTTC
TRBD2 TRBJ2-3 - TRBV5-8 CASSYGGGMDTQYF TGTGCCAGCAGCTACGGGGGGGGCATGGATACGCAGTATTTT
- TRBJ1-5 - TRBV20-1 CSASRDQPQHF TGCAGTGCTAGCAGGGATCAGCCCCAGCATTTT
- TRBJ1-3 - TRBV19 CATSVSGNTIYF TGTGCCACTTCGGTATCAGGAAACACCATATATTTT
- TRBJ1-5 - TRBV18 CASSPGQGSRPQHF TGTGCCAGCTCACCGGGGCAGGGATCGAGGCCCCAGCATTTT
- TRBJ1-1 - TRBV30 CAWSVQGYTEAFF TGTGCCTGGAGTGTACAGGGTTACACTGAAGCTTTCTTT
- TRBJ1-5 - TRBV5-5 CASSPLGDSNQPQHF TGTGCCAGCAGCCCGTTAGGGGATAGCAATCAGCCCCAGCATTTT
- TRBJ1-1 - TRBV27 CASSLTRWGVAAFF TGTGCCAGCAGTTTAACGAGGTGGGGGGTTGCAGCTTTCTTT
TRBD1 TRBJ1-6 - TRBV19 CASTPGQGVSPLHF TGTGCCAGTACCCCCGGGCAGGGGGTTTCACCCCTCCACTTT
- TRBJ2-5 - TRBV6-2/TRBV6-3 CASSYSIWSGVHKETQYF TGTGCCAGCAGTTACTCGATATGGTCGGGAGTTCATAAGGAGACCCAGTACTTC
TRBD1 TRBJ2-7 - TRBV7-9 CASSLVQGAYEQYF TGTGCCAGCAGCTTAGTGCAGGGGGCTTATGAGCAGTACTTC
TRBD1 TRBJ2-1 once TRBV18 CASSLGQGNEQFF TGTGCCAGCTCATTAGGACAGGGCAATGAGCAGTTCTTC
- TRBJ2-5 - TRBV12-3/TRBV12-4 CASGGGQETQYF TGTGCCAGCGGTGGCGGGCAAGAGACCCAGTACTTC
TRBD1 TRBJ1-5 - TRBV4-1 CASSLTDRGMSNQPQHF TGCGCCAGCAGCCTAACCGACAGGGGTATGAGCAATCAGCCCCAGCATTTT
TRBD1 TRBJ2-2 once TRBV27 CASSSRTGGPGELFF TGTGCCAGCAGTTCTCGGACAGGGGGTCCCGGGGAGCTGTTTTTT
- TRBJ2-1 - TRBV3-1/TRBV3-2 CASSQDSAGAGWQFF TGTGCCAGCAGCCAAGATTCGGCAGGGGCGGGTTGGCAGTTCTTC
- TRBJ1-3 - TRBV27 CASSRPGSSGNTIYF TGTGCCAGCAGTCGTCCGGGGAGTTCAGGAAACACCATATATTTT
- TRBJ2-3 - TRBV18 CASTRDGDTQYF TGTGCCAGCACCCGGGATGGGGATACGCAGTATTTT
- TRBJ1-2 - TRBV12-5 CASGLDRVNYGYTF TGTGCTAGTGGTTTGGACAGGGTTAACTATGGCTACACCTTC
- TRBJ2-1 once TRBV5-1 CASSLDTYNEQFF TGCGCCAGCAGCTTGGACACCTACAATGAGCAGTTCTTC
- TRBJ1-4 - TRBV5-8 CASSTRPGVGNEKLFF TGTGCCAGCAGCACCCGTCCGGGGGTGGGTAATGAAAAACTGTTTTTT
- TRBJ1-4 - TRBV9 CASSVGVGEEKLFF TGTGCCAGCAGCGTCGGGGTGGGTGAAGAAAAACTGTTTTTT
TRBD1 TRBJ2-7 - TRBV7-7 CASSLRQGHEQYF TGTGCCAGCAGCTTAAGACAGGGCCACGAGCAGTACTTC